The 2 T cell receptor beta chains below were found in one sample sequenced in a study of shared clonotypes between healthy human individuals. The assay was immunoSEQ multiplex PCR, and TCRdb's table has in-frame clones only and misses some. Among 1,400,000 or so clones listed, approximately 98.5% were seen once. The sequenced sample was naive CD4+ T cells sorted from blood. As to subset: CD45RA+ positively selected. Receptors originate from a man between 25 and 39 years old in good health.

The V gene is TRBV11-2, the J gene TRBJ2-1; weak D call: TRBD2 (6 bases). The germline V gene has CDR1 SGHAT and CDR2 FQNNGV. V lost 6 bases and J lost 3, with 18 bases in between. The CDR3 sequence is 16 residues long. DNA for the CDR3: TGTGCCAGCAGTAAAACCGGGACTCACCTCTACAATGAGCAGTTCTTC. This encodes CASSKTGTHLYNEQFF.

This clone was detected only once. The V and J genes are TRBV5-6 and TRBJ2-1; 14 nucleotides align to TRBD2. With V trimmed by 2 bases and J by 1 base, 5 bases remained unmatched. This CDR3 comprises 18 residues. The germline CDR1 and CDR2 sequences are SGHDT and YYEEEE. The CDR3 reads CASSFGLAGGLSYNEQFF. Here the CDR3 DNA reads TGTGCCAGCAGCTTTGGACTAGCGGGAGGTTTGTCCTACAATGAGCAGTTCTTC.